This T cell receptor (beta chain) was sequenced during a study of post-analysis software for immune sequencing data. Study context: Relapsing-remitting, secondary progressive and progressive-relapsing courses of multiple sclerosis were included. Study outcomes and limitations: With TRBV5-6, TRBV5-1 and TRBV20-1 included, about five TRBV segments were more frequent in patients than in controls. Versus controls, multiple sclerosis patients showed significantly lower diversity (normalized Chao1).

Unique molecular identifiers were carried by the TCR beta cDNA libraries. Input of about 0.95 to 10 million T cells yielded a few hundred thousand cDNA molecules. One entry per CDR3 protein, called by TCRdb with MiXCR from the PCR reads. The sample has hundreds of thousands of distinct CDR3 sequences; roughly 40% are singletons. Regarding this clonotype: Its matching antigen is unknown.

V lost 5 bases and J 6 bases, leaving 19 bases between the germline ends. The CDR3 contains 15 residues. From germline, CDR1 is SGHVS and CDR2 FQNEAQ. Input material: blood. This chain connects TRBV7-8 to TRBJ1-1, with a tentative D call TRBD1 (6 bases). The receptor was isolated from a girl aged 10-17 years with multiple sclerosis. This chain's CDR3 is CASSPTRRGGPEAFF. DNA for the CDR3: TGTGCCAGCAGCCCAACTCGTCGGGGGGGCCCTGAAGCTTTCTTT.